This TCR beta chain was profiled in a study of T cell responses to AZD1222 COVID-19 vaccine. General study results and limits: Nearly half of spike-specific TCRs reportedly target unmutated variant regions. After two AZD1222 doses, spike-specific TCR breadth and depth rose versus day 0. There were mostly white British donors and more females than males, and clonal diversity was possibly underestimated.

This clone showed up just a few times. Its cognate antigen is unknown. Only in-frame clones appear in the TCRdb table, and some are missing; sequencing was by immunoSEQ multiplex PCR. The data contain about 150,000 clones, under 95% of them singletons. This CDR3 is built from 12 residues. Germline CDR1 is MNHNS and CDR2 is SASEGT. Trimming stripped 3 bases from V and 4 bases from J, with 6 bases between. The analysis combined second doses at about 4 or about 12 weeks. Sequenced material: peripheral blood, taken 28 days after the second AZD1222 dose. This clonotype was obtained from an adult who received the AZD1222 COVID-19 vaccine. The V gene is TRBV6-1, the J gene TRBJ1-1; the D gene is possibly TRBD1 (5 bases). The DNA for the CDR3 is TGTGCCAGCAGTGACAGGGTCACTGAAGCTTTCTTT. Protein: CASSDRVTEAFF.